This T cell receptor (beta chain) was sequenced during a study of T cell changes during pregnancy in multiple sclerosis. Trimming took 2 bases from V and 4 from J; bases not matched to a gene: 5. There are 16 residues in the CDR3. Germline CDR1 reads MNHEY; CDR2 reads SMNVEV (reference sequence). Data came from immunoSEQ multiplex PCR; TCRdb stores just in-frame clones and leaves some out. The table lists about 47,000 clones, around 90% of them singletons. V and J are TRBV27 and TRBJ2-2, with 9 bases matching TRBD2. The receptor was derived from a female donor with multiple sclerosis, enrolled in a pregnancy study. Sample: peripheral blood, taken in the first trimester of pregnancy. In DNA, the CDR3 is TGTGCCAGCAGTTTAGGTGCGGGGGGGCTCACCGGGGAGCTGTTTTTT. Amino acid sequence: CASSLGAGGLTGELFF.